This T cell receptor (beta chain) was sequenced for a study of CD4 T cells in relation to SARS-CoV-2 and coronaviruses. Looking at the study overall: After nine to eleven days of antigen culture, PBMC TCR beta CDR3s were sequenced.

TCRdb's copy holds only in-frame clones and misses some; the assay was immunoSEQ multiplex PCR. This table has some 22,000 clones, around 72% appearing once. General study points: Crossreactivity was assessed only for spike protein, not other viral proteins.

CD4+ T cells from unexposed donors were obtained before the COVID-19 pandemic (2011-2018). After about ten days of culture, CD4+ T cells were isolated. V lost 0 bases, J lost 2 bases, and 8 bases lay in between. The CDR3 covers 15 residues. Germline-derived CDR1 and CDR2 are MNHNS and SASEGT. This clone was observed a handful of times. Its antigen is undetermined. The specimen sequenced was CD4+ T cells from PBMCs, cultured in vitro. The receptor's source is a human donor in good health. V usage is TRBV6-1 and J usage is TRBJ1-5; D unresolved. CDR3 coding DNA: TGTGCCAGCAGTGAAGCGTCTGGTGGCAATCAGCCCCAGCATTTT. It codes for CASSEASGGNQPQHF.